This T cell receptor (beta chain) was found in a study of beta chain features in type 1 diabetes. The V end lost 2 bases, the J end lost 3 bases, and 5 bases lay between the germline ends. The CDR3 totals 13 residues. Germline V gives CDR1 ENHRY, CDR2 SYGVKD. The study reverse transcribed the entire isolated RNA, so it sequenced expressed TCRB transcripts. The protocol was immunoSEQ multiplex PCR, while the TCRdb copy is restricted to in-frame clones and leaves out a portion. The repertoire holds roughly 150,000 clones, with 11% as singletons. This chain links TRBV10-3 with TRBJ2-4; D ambiguous. The sample was central memory CD4+ T cells from blood. This receptor was identified in a man in his late teens or twenties in good health. The CDR3 bases are TGTGCCATCAGTGAGCTAATCAAAAACATTCAGTACTTC. This translates into CAISELIKNIQYF.